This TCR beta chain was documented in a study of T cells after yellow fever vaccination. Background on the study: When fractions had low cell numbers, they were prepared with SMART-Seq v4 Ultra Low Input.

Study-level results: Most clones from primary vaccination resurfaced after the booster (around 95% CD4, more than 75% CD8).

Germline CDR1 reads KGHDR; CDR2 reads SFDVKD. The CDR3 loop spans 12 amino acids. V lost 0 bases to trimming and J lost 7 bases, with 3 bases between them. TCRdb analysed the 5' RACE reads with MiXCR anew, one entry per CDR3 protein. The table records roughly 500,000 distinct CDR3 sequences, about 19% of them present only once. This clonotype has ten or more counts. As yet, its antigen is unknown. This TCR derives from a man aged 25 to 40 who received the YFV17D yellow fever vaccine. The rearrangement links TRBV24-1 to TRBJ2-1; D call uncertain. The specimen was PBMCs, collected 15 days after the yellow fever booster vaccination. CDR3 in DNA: TGTGCCACCAGTGATTTGGGGAATGAGCAGTTCTTC. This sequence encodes CATSDLGNEQFF.